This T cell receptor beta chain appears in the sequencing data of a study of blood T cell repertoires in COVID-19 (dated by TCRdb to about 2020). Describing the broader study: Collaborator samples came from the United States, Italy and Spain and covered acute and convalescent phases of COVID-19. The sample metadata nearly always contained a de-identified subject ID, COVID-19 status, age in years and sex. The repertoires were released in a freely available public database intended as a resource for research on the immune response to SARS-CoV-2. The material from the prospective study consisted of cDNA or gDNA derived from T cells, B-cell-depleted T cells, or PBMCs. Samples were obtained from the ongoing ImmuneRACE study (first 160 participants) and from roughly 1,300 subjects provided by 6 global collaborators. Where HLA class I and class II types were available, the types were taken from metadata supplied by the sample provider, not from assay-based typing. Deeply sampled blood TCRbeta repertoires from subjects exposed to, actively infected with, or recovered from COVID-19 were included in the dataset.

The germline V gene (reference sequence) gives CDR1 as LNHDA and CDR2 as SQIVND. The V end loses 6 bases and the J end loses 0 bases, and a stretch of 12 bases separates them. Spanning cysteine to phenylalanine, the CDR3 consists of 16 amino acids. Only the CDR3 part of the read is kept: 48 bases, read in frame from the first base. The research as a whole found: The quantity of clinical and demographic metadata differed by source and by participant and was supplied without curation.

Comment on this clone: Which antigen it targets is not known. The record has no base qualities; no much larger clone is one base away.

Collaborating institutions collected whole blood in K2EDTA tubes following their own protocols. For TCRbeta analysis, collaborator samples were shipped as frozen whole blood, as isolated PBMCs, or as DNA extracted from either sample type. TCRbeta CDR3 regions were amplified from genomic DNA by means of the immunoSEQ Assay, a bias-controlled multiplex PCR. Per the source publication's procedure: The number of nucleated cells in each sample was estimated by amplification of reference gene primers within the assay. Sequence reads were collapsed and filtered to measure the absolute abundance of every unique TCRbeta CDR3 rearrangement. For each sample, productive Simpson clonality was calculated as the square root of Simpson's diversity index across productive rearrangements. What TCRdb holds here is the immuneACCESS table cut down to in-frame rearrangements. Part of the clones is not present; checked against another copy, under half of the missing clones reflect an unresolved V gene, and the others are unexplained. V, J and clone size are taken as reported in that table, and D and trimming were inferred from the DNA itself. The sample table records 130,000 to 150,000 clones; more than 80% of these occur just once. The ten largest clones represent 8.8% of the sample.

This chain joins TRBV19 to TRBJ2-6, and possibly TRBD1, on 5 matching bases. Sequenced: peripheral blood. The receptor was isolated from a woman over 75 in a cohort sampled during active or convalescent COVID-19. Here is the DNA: TGTGCCAGTAGGGCCGACAGAGACTCTGGGGCCAACGTCCTGACTTTC. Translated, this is CASRADRDSGANVLTF.